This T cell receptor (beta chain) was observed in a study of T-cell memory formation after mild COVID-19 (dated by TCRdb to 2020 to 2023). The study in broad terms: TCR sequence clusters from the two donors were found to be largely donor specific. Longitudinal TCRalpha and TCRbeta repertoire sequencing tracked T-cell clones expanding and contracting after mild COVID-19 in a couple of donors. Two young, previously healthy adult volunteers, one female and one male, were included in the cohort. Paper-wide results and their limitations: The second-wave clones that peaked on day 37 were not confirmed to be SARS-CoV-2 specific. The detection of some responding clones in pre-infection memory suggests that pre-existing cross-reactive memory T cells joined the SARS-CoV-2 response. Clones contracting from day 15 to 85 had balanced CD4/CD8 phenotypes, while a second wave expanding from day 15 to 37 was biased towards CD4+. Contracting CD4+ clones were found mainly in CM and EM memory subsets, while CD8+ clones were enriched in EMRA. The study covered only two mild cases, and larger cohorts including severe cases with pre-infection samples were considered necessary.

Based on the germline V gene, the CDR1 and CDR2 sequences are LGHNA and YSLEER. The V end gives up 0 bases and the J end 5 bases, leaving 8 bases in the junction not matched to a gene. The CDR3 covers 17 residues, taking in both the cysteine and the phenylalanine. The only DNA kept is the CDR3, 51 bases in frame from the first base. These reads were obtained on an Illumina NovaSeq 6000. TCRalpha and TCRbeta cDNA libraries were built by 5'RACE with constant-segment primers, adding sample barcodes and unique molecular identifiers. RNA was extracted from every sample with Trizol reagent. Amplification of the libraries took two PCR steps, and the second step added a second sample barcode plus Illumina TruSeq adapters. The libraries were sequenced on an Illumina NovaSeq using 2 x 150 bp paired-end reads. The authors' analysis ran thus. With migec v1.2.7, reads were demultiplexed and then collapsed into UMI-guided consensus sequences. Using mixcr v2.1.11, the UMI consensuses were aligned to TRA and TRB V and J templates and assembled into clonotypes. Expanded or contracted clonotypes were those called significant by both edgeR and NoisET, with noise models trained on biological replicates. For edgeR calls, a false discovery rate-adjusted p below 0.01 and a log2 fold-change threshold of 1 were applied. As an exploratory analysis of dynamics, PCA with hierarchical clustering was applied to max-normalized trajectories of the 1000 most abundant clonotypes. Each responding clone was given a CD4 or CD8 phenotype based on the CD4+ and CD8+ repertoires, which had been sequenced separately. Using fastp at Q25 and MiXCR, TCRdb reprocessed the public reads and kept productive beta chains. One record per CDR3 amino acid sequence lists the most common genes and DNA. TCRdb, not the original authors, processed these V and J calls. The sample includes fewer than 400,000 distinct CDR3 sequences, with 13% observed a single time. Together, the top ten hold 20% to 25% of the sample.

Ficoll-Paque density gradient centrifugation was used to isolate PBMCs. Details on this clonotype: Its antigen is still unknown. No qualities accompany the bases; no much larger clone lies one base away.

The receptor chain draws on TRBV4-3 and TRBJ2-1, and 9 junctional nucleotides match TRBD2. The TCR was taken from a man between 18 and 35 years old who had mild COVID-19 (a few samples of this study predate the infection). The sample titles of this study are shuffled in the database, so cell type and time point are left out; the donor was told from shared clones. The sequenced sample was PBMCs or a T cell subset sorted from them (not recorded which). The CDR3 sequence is CASSQDGGSGRNNEQFF. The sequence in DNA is TGCGCCAGCAGCCAAGATGGGGGTAGCGGGAGAAACAATGAGCAGTTCTTC.